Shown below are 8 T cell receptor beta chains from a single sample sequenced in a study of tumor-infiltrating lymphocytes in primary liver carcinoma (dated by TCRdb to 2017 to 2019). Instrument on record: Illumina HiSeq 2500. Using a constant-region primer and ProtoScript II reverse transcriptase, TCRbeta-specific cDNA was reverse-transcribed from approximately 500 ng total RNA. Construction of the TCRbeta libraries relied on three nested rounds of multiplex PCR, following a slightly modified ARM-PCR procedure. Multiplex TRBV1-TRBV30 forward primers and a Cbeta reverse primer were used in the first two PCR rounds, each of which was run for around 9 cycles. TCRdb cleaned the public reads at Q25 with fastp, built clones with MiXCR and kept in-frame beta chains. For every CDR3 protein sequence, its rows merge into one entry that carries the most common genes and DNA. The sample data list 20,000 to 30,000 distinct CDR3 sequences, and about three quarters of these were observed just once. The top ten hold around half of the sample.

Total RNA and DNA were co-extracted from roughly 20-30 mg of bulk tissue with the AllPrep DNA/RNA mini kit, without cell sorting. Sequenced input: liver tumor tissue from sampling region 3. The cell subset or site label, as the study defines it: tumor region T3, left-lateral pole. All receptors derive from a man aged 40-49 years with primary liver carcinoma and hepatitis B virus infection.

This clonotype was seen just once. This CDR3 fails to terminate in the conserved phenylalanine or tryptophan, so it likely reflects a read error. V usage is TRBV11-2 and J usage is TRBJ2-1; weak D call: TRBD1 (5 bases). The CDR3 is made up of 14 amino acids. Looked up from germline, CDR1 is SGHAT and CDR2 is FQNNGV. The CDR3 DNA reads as TGTGCCAACAGCTTATACAGGCTAGTTAGTGAGCAGTTCTCC. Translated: CANSLYRLVSEQFS.

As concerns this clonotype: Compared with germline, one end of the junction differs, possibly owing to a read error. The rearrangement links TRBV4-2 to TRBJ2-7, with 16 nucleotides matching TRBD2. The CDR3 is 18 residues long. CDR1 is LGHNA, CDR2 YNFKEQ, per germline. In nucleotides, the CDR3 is TGCGCCAGCAGTGGAAAACCGGGACTAGCGGGAGGGCCACACGGGCGGTACTTC. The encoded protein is CASSGKPGLAGGPHGRYF.

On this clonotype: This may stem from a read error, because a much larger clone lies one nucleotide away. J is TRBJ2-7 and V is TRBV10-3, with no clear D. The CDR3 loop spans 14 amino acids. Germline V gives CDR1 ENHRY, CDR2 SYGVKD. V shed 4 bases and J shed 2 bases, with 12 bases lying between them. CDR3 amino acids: CAISGGQDPYEQYF. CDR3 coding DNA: TGTGCCATCAGTGGTGGTCAAGACCCCTACGAGCAGTACTTC.

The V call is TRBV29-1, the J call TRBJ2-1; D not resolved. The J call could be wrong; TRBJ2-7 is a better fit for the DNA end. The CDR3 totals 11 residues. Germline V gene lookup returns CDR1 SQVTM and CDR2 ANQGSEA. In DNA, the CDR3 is TGCAGCGCTCATGGGTACAATGAGCAGTACTTC. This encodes CSAHGYNEQYF.

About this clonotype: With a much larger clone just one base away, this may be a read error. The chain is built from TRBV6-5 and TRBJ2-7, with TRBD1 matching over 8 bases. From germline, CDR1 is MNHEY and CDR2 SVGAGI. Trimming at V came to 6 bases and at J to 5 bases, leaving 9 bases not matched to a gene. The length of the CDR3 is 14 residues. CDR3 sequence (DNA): TGTGCCAGCAGGCGGAACAGGGGGAACCACGAGCAGTACTTC. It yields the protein CASRRNRGNHEQYF.

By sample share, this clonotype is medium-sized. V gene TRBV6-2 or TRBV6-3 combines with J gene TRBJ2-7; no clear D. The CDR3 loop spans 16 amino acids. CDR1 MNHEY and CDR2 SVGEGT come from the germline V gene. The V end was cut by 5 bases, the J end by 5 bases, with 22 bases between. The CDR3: CASSGSLGSIYHEQYF. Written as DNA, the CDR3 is TGTGCCAGCAGTGGCTCCTTGGGATCCATTTACCACGAGCAGTACTTC.

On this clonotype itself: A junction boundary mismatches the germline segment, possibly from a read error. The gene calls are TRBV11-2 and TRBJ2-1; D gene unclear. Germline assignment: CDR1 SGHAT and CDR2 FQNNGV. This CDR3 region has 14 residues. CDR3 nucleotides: TGTGCCAGCAGCTTATACCGGCCTGTTAGTGAGCACTTCTTC. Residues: CASSLYRPVSEHFF.

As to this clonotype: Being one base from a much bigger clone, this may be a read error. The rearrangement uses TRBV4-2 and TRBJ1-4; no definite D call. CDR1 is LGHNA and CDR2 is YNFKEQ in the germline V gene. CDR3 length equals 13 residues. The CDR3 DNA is TGTGCCGGCAGCCAAGAGTTACAAGAAAAACTGTTTTTT. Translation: CAGSQELQEKLFF.